Reported below is one T cell receptor (beta chain). The data belong to a study of blood T cell repertoires in COVID-19. In the study overall: T cells, B-cell-depleted T cells, or PBMCs provided the cDNA or gDNA that served as material.

Per the original data handling: Using reference gene primer amplification, nucleated cell counts were estimated. Sequenced by immunoSEQ multiplex PCR; TCRdb stores in-frame clones only, minus some. V and J calls and clone size are those listed in that table; D and trimming were worked out from the DNA. The table records 310,000 or so clones, approximately 83% of them present only once. The germline CDR1 and CDR2 sequences are SGHTA and FQGNSA. The CDR3 extends over 14 amino acids. V shed 5 bases, J shed 5 bases, and the junction held 7 bases outside the gene matches. V usage is TRBV7-2 and J usage is TRBJ1-1, with 8 bases aligning to TRBD1. The sequence was collected from a woman aged 30 to 39 who had recovered from COVID-19. Input material: peripheral blood. The CDR3 loop reads CASSGQGKRTEAFF. CDR3 nucleotide sequence: TGTGCCAGCAGCGGACAGGGTAAGCGGACTGAAGCTTTCTTT.